Listed here are 13 T cell receptor beta chains from one sample, sequenced in a study of identical twins. TCRdb independently ran MiXCR on the 5' RACE reads; one entry per CDR3 protein. Altogether some 790,000 distinct CDR3 sequences are present, about 20% being singletons, with the ten largest covering roughly 14%. This same sample was also taken into another study, of T cells expressing NK-cell markers.

Sequencing was done on a sample of PBMCs. All receptors come from a woman younger than 30 in good health.

The chain is built from TRBV7-2 and TRBJ2-3; 7 nucleotides align to TRBD2. This CDR3 comprises 14 residues. CDR1 SGHTA and CDR2 FQGNSA come from the germline V gene. The ends lost 2 bases at V and 5 bases at J; junction bases unmatched: 4. The CDR3 loop reads CASSLLRGLDTQYF. CDR3 nucleotide sequence: TGTGCCAGCAGCTTACTGCGGGGGTTAGATACGCAGTATTTT.

This clonotype has only a few counts. The rearrangement joins TRBV6-5 to TRBJ2-7, with D possibly matching TRBD1 (6 bases). From germline, CDR1 is MNHEY and CDR2 SVGAGI. Deletions cut 0 bases from V and 8 bases from J, with 14 bases between. CDR3 size: 14 residues. The CDR3, as DNA: TGTGCCAGCAGTTACTCCGAACAGGGTGCAAAGCAGTACTTC. It encodes CASSYSEQGAKQYF.

The V and J genes are TRBV5-6 and TRBJ1-1; D is unclear. Trimming took off 1 base at V and 3 bases at J, with 7 bases between the two ends. The germline CDR1 and CDR2 sequences are SGHDT and YYEEEE. The CDR3 sequence is 13 residues long. CDR3 protein: CASSLPAYTEAFF. The CDR3 DNA reads as TGTGCCAGCAGCTTGCCGGCGTACACTGAAGCTTTCTTT.

The chain joins TRBV10-3 to TRBJ2-7, with TRBD2 identical over 12 bases. This CDR3 region has 16 residues. V was clipped by 4 bases and J by 7 bases; unmatched bases: 11. Germline values: CDR1 ENHRY, CDR2 SYGVKD. CDR3 loop: CAISAPGLAGSGEQYF. The CDR3, as DNA: TGTGCCATCAGTGCCCCTGGACTAGCGGGATCGGGGGAGCAGTACTTC.

The rearrangement links TRBV20-1 to TRBJ1-2; 8 bases are shared with TRBD1. There are 14 residues in the CDR3. V lost 0 bases, J lost 6 bases, and 6 bases stayed unmatched. CDR1 is DFQATT, CDR2 SNEGSKA, per germline (reference sequence). The DNA for the CDR3 is TGCAGTGCTAGAGACATCGGGACAGGTGATGGCTACACCTTC. Amino acids: CSARDIGTGDGYTF.

The chain links TRBV27 to TRBJ2-7, with a possible D match to TRBD2 (7 bases). Germline V gives CDR1 MNHEY, CDR2 SMNVEV (reference sequence). The CDR3 consists of 15 residues. V dropped 4 bases and J dropped 4 bases, with 17 bases sitting between them. Here the CDR3 reads CASSSLGGGAYEQYF. The CDR3 DNA reads as TGTGCCAGCAGTTCCCTGGGGGGGGGCGCTTACGAGCAGTACTTC.

The rearrangement joins TRBV7-7 to TRBJ2-1; D gene ambiguous. Trimming took 1 base from V and 4 from J, leaving 8 bases between them. The CDR3 is 14 residues long. Germline V gene sequence: CDR1 SSHAT, CDR2 FNYEAQ (reference sequence). The CDR3 sequence is CASSLDDTYNEQFF. CDR3 nucleotides: TGTGCCAGCAGCTTAGATGACACTTACAATGAGCAGTTCTTC.

This chain connects TRBV24-1 to TRBJ2-2; 7 nucleotides line up with TRBD1. Germline V gives CDR1 KGHDR, CDR2 SFDVKD. With V trimmed by 2 bases and J by 4 bases, 9 bases remained unmatched. The length of the CDR3 is 17 residues. DNA of the CDR3: TGTGCCACCAGTGATTCCCTAGGGACAGCCCTCACCGGGGAGCTGTTTTTT. Its protein is CATSDSLGTALTGELFF.

The chain links TRBV6-5 to TRBJ2-3, with 7 bases aligning to TRBD1. J was trimmed by 1 base and V by 2 bases; bases with no gene match: 0. Germline loops: CDR1 MNHEY, CDR2 SVGAGI. The CDR3 length is 14 residues. CDR3 in DNA: TGTGCCAGCAGTTACGACAGGGGCACAGATACGCAGTATTTT. Translation: CASSYDRGTDTQYF.

The chain combines TRBV6-2 or TRBV6-3 with TRBJ2-1, with 11 bases that match TRBD2. The CDR3 is 14 residues long. Germline CDR1 reads MNHEY; CDR2 reads SVGEGT. Germline trimming cut 9 bases from V and 4 bases from J; bases unmatched to any gene: 5. The CDR3 DNA is TGTGCCAGTATACTAGCGGGAGCTTACAATGAGCAGTTCTTC. Translated: CASILAGAYNEQFF.

This clonotype showed up many times. CDR3 in DNA: TGTGCCAGCAGAAGAGCAGGGACCGGGGCTGAAGCTTTCTTT. Translating it yields CASRRAGTGAEAFF. The genes are TRBV12-3 or TRBV12-4 and TRBJ1-1; tentative D call: TRBD1 (5 bases). The CDR3 is 14 residues long. V was pared by 6 bases and J by 6 bases, with 17 bases between.

The table lists this clonotype with many counts. V is TRBV12-3 or TRBV12-4 and J is TRBJ2-2; 10 bases are a match to TRBD1. V gave up 5 bases and J gave up 6 bases; unmatched junction bases: 3. This CDR3 has 14 amino acids. CDR3 DNA: TGTGCCAGCAGTCCGGGACAGGGGTCCGGGGAGCTGTTTTTT. The encoded protein is CASSPGQGSGELFF.

A few counts support this clonotype. This chain links TRBV5-1 with TRBJ2-1; D unclear. Germline V CDR1 and CDR2: SGHRS, YFSETQ. This CDR3 region has 15 residues. The V end lost 1 base, the J end lost 1 base, and 9 bases lay between the germline ends. CDR3 residues: CASSLQVQSYNEQFF. CDR3 DNA sequence: TGCGCCAGCAGCTTGCAGGTCCAGTCCTACAATGAGCAGTTCTTC.